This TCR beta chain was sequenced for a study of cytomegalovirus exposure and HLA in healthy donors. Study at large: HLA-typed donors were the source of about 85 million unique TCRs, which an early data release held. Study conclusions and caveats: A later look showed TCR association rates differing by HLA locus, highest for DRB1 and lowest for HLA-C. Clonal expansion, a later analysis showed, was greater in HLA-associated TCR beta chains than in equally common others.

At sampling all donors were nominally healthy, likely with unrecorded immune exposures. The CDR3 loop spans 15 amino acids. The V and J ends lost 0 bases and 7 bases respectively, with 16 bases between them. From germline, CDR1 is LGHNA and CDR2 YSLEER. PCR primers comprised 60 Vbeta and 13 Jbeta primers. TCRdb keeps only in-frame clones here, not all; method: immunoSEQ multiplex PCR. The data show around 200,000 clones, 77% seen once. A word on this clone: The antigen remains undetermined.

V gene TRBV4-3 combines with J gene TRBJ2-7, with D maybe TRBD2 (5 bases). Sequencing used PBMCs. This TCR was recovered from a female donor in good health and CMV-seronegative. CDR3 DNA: TGCGCCAGCAGCCAAGATGTGGGCGGGTCATCTGAGCAGTACTTC. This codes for CASSQDVGGSSEQYF.